One and the same sample provided the 29 T cell receptor beta chains below, sequenced in a study of blood T cell repertoires in COVID-19. The data were produced by immunoSEQ multiplex PCR, yet TCRdb's version contains in-frame clones alone and is incomplete. The profile shows approximately 180,000 clones, more than 80% of them singletons. Sequencing was done on a sample of PBMCs or T cells enriched from blood (not recorded which). These receptors were obtained from a man aged 35 to 55 who had recovered from COVID-19.

This rearrangement joins TRBV3-1 (or the pseudogene TRBV3-2) to TRBJ2-6, with D perhaps TRBD1 (6 bases). Germline CDR1 LGHDT, CDR2 YNNKEL (reference sequence). V shed 3 bases and J shed 1 base, with 7 bases lying between them. There are 15 residues in the CDR3. In nucleotides, the CDR3 is TGTGCCAGCAGCCATGGACAGTCTGGGGCCAACGTCCTGACTTTC. Translating it yields CASSHGQSGANVLTF.

The count of this clone is one. The chain links TRBV29-1 to TRBJ1-1, with TRBD1 as a possible D gene (6 bases). CDR3 length equals 14 residues. Germline-derived CDR1 and CDR2 are SQVTM and ANQGSEA. V lost 4 bases, J lost 0 bases, and 12 bases lay in between. The DNA of the CDR3 is TGCAGCGTTGTTACAGGGCGGATGAACACTGAAGCTTTCTTT. It encodes CSVVTGRMNTEAFF.

The V and J genes are TRBV4-1 and TRBJ1-1; 8 bases align to TRBD1. The length of the CDR3 is 16 residues. Trimming at V came to 2 bases and at J to 0 bases, leaving 5 bases not matched to a gene. CDR1 and CDR2 (germline): MGHRA, YSYEKL. In nucleotides, the CDR3 is TGCGCCAGCAGCCAACACACAGGGGGAGTGAACACTGAAGCTTTCTTT. Amino acids: CASSQHTGGVNTEAFF.

Concerning this clone: Its ends do not fully match the called genes, so a read error is possible. This chain links TRBV12-3 or TRBV12-4 with TRBJ1-2; D is uncertain. The CDR3 contains 13 residues. CDR3 in DNA: TGTGCCAGCAGCTTAGACACCTACTATGGCTACACCTTC. Encoded protein: CASSLDTYYGYTF.

This rearrangement joins TRBV2 to TRBJ2-3; the D gene is possibly TRBD2 (6 bases). V was clipped by 8 bases and J by 2 bases, with 14 bases between them. The V gene's germline CDR1 is SNHLY and CDR2 FYNNEI. The CDR3 loop spans 14 amino acids. The CDR3, as DNA: TGTGCCAGCCGGGAGTTATCGGACACAGATACGCAGTATTTT. Its protein is CASRELSDTDTQYF.

This clone has a single count. The rearrangement joins TRBV12-3 or TRBV12-4 to TRBJ1-1; perhaps TRBD1 as D (5 bases). V gave up 6 bases and J gave up 1 base, with 9 bases separating them. CDR3 length: 13 amino acids. DNA for the CDR3: TGTGCCAGCAGCAAAACAGGGAACACTGAAGCTTTCTTT. This codes for CASSKTGNTEAFF.

CDR3 residues: CAAGTAYSNQPQHF. CDR3 in DNA: TGTGCCGCAGGGACAGCGTATAGCAATCAGCCCCAGCATTTT. The chain joins TRBV25-1 to TRBJ1-5; 7 positions agree with TRBD1. Germline V lookup: CDR1 MGHDK, CDR2 SYGVNS. With 11 bases clipped from V and 0 bases from J, the junction kept 7 bases outside the gene matches. The CDR3 totals 14 residues.

V usage is TRBV12-3 or TRBV12-4 and J usage is TRBJ1-1; D call uncertain. Trimming stripped 3 bases from V and 2 bases from J, with 7 bases between. This CDR3 comprises 13 residues. This CDR3 is CASSFTRNTEAFF. The CDR3 region has the DNA TGTGCCAGCAGTTTTACGAGAAACACTGAAGCTTTCTTT.

V gene TRBV7-2 combines with J gene TRBJ2-1; TRBD2 might be the D (7 bases). Trimming stripped 4 bases from V and 7 bases from J, with 11 bases between. Germline-derived CDR1 and CDR2 are SGHTA and FQGNSA. The CDR3 is made up of 13 amino acids. The CDR3 nucleotides are TGTGCCAGCAGCTCAAGGGGGGGGAATGAGCAGTTCTTC. Translated: CASSSRGGNEQFF.

The chain combines TRBV12-5 with TRBJ2-7, with D unresolved. Germline V gene data show CDR1 as LGHNT and CDR2 as FRNRAP. V lost 5 bases, J lost 9 bases, and 11 bases lay in between. CDR3 length equals 11 residues. Here the CDR3 DNA reads TGTGCTAGTGGTCCTTCGGTCGGGCAGTACTTC. It encodes CASGPSVGQYF. Based on the CDR3 plus reference TRBV12-5 and TRBJ2-7, the full variable domain is DARVTQTPRHKVTEMGQEVTMRCQPILGHNTVFWYRQTMMQGLELLAYFRNRAPLDDSGMPKDRFSAEMPDATLATLKIQPSEPRDSAVYFCASGPSVGQYFGPGTRLTVT.

The table lists this clone with a few counts. V and J are TRBV30 and TRBJ1-2; 9 positions agree with TRBD1. The CDR3 length is 11 residues. Germline loops: CDR1 GTSNPN, CDR2 SVGIG (reference sequence). The ends lost 4 bases at V and 13 bases at J; junction bases unmatched: 7. The DNA of the CDR3 is TGTGCCTGGATCGGGACAGGGAGGACCACCTTC. Its translation: CAWIGTGRTTF. The whole variable domain, filled in from reference TRBV30 and TRBJ1-2, reads SQTIHQWPATLVQPVGSPLSLECTVEGTSNPNLYWYRQAAGRGLQLLFYSVGIGQISSEVPQNLSASRPQDRQFILSSKKLLLSDSGFYLCAWIGTGRTTFGSGTRLTVV.

The rearrangement joins TRBV19 to TRBJ1-2; D is possibly TRBD1 (5 bases). With 4 bases removed from V and 3 bases from J, the gap between germline ends came to 12 bases. Germline CDR1 and CDR2: LNHDA and SQIVND (reference sequence). The CDR3 consists of 14 residues. The CDR3 loop is CASSKPQGYYGYTF. CDR3 coding DNA: TGTGCCAGTAGTAAGCCCCAGGGCTACTATGGCTACACCTTC.

V and J are TRBV19 and TRBJ1-1; D may be TRBD1 (6 bases). The CDR3 covers 12 residues. CDR1 and CDR2 from the germline V gene are LNHDA and SQIVND (reference sequence). V was pared by 3 bases and J by 8 bases, with 10 bases between. The CDR3 coding sequence is TGTGCCAGTAGTATTATCGGGACAGAAGCTTTCTTT. It codes for CASSIIGTEAFF.

The rearrangement joins TRBV19 to TRBJ1-1; a possible D gene is TRBD1 (5 bases). CDR3 size: 14 residues. V was cut by 2 bases and J by 4 bases, with 11 bases left in between. From germline, CDR1 is LNHDA and CDR2 SQIVND (reference sequence). The CDR3 coding sequence is TGTGCCAGTAGTATAACCACAGGCGCCACTGAAGCTTTCTTT. This codes for CASSITTGATEAFF.

This clone was detected once. The J gene is TRBJ1-2, the V gene TRBV7-9; no clear D. The CDR3 extends over 14 amino acids. Germline V lookup: CDR1 SEHNR, CDR2 FQNEAQ (reference sequence). V lost 5 bases, J lost 4 bases, and 14 bases lay in between. In nucleotides, the CDR3 is TGTGCCAGCAGCCCCCAGGCAGGCAGCTATGGCTACACCTTC. This codes for CASSPQAGSYGYTF.

This clone was recorded only once. This CDR3 reads CASSLTTHDYTGELFF. The CDR3 DNA follows: TGTGCCAGCAGCTTAACAACACACGATTACACCGGGGAGCTGTTTTTT. V is TRBV7-9 and J is TRBJ2-2; D is uncertain. Looked up from germline, CDR1 is SEHNR and CDR2 is FQNEAQ (reference sequence). This CDR3 region has 16 residues. Trimming removed 2 bases from V and 3 bases from J, with 13 bases in between.

A single count supports this clone. The J gene is TRBJ2-5, the V gene TRBV20-1; a possible D gene is TRBD2 (6 bases). Between the trimmed V and J ends, which lost 3 bases and 4 bases, there was a span of 6 bases. Germline lookup yields CDR1 DFQATT and CDR2 SNEGSKA (reference sequence). This CDR3 has 11 residues. The DNA of the CDR3 is TGCAGTGCTAGGGGAGGAGAGACCCAGTACTTC. Translated, it gives CSARGGETQYF.

In DNA form, the CDR3 reads TGTGCCAGCCGGCGTTTTAGCGGGGGTACGCAGTATTTT. It is translated as CASRRFSGGTQYF. This chain links TRBV27 with TRBJ2-3; 9 nucleotides agree with TRBD2. V was clipped by 8 bases and J by 8 bases; unmatched bases: 8. Germline CDR1 and CDR2: MNHEY and SMNVEV (reference sequence). The CDR3 consists of 13 residues.

The chain recombines TRBV19 with TRBJ2-7, with 7 bases fitting TRBD1. The CDR3 consists of 11 residues. V shed 5 bases, J shed 7 bases, and the junction held 2 bases outside the gene matches. In germline, CDR1 is LNHDA, CDR2 SQIVND (reference sequence). CDR3 DNA sequence: TGTGCCAGTAGTTGGGGACAGGAGCAGTACTTC. Encoded protein: CASSWGQEQYF.

This clone occurred once. The chain carries TRBV10-2 and TRBJ1-6; 10 nucleotides align to TRBD1. The CDR3 has 15 residues. The trim removed 4 bases at V and 7 bases at J, leaving 4 bases unmatched. Per germline, CDR1 WSHSY and CDR2 SAAADI. As DNA, the CDR3 is TGCGCCAGCAGTGTTCCGGGACAGGGGAATTCACCCCTCCACTTT. This sequence encodes CASSVPGQGNSPLHF.

The gene calls are TRBV5-6 and TRBJ1-2, with TRBD1 as a possible D gene (5 bases). Trimming took off 0 bases at V and 8 bases at J, with 11 bases between the two ends. CDR3 size: 13 residues. Germline-derived CDR1 and CDR2 are SGHDT and YYEEEE. Here the CDR3 DNA reads TGTGCCAGCAGCTTGGGTGACAGTCGAGGCTACACCTTC. Translation: CASSLGDSRGYTF. Variable domain in full (rest from reference TRBV5-6 and TRBJ1-2): DAGVTQSPTHLIKTRGQQVTLRCSPKSGHDTVSWYQQALGQGPQFIFQYYEEEERQRGNFPDRFSGHQFPNYSSELNVNALLLGDSALYLCASSLGDSRGYTFGSGTRLTVV.

Details on this clone: Other DNA sequences in the same sample also yield this CDR3. The chain employs TRBV24-1 and TRBJ1-2; 8 bases are a match to TRBD1. The CDR3 spans 14 residues. Trimming took 4 bases from V and 4 from J; bases not matched to a gene: 4. The germline CDR1 and CDR2 sequences are KGHDR and SFDVKD. The CDR3 region has the DNA TGTGCCACCAGTGACCCAGGGGGCGTCTATGGCTACACCTTC. It specifies CATSDPGGVYGYTF.

This clone has more than one count but fewer than ten. The rearrangement uses TRBV3-1 (or the pseudogene TRBV3-2) and TRBJ1-1; D might be TRBD1 (5 bases). Deletions cut 0 bases from V and 3 bases from J, with 11 bases between. This CDR3 region has 15 residues. CDR1 and CDR2 (germline): LGHDT, YNNKEL (reference sequence). For the CDR3, the DNA is TGTGCCAGCAGCCAAGATCCGGCGGGGGACACTGAAGCTTTCTTT. This encodes CASSQDPAGDTEAFF.

The rearrangement joins TRBV5-1 to TRBJ2-1; D possibly corresponds to TRBD2 (6 bases). The CDR3 has 16 residues. The germline CDR1 and CDR2 sequences are SGHRS and YFSETQ. Trimming removed 4 bases at V and 4 bases at J, with 18 bases between. CDR3: CASSPVTSTVYNEQFF. The CDR3 DNA reads as TGCGCCAGCAGCCCTGTTACTAGCACTGTGTACAATGAGCAGTTCTTC.

The rearrangement joins TRBV10-3 to TRBJ1-4, with a tentative D call TRBD1 (5 bases). Trimming pared 2 bases from V and 2 bases from J, leaving 12 bases between. Germline values: CDR1 ENHRY, CDR2 SYGVKD. The CDR3 is 16 amino acids. The CDR3 region has the DNA TGTGCCATCAGTGAGCGGGCAGGGCCTACTAATGAAAAACTGTTTTTT. It translates to CAISERAGPTNEKLFF.

The V gene is TRBV6-5, the J gene TRBJ1-1; TRBD1 is a possible D gene (6 bases). The germline gives CDR1 MNHEY, CDR2 SVGAGI. The CDR3 spans 14 residues. Trimming removed 7 bases from V and 1 base from J, with 13 bases in between. The CDR3 sequence: CASNSGHSNTEAFF. The DNA of the CDR3 is TGTGCCAGCAACTCGGGACATTCGAACACTGAAGCTTTCTTT.

The chain recombines TRBV11-3 with TRBJ2-1, with 9 positions matching TRBD2. Unmatched junction bases numbered 9, after V lost 5 bases and J lost 4 bases. Germline CDR1 and CDR2: SGHNT and YENEEA. The CDR3 covers 16 residues. The chain's CDR3 is CASSPYRAGGYNEQFF. The CDR3 coding sequence is TGTGCCAGCAGCCCATACCGAGCGGGGGGATACAATGAGCAGTTCTTC.

The J gene is TRBJ2-2, the V gene TRBV7-9, with 8 bases matching TRBD1. With 1 base clipped from V and 6 bases from J, the junction kept 7 bases outside the gene matches. CDR3 length: 16 amino acids. The germline CDR1 and CDR2 sequences are SEHNR and FQNEAQ (reference sequence). DNA of the CDR3: TGTGCCAGCAGCTTAGAGGGACAGGCAATGGCCGGGGAGCTGTTTTTT. Its protein is CASSLEGQAMAGELFF.

V usage is TRBV2 and J usage is TRBJ1-1; D unclear. The V end lost 8 bases, the J end lost 0 bases, and 10 bases lay between the germline ends. The CDR3 has 13 amino acids. Germline assignment: CDR1 SNHLY and CDR2 FYNNEI. The DNA for the CDR3 is TGTGCCAGCTGGGAGAGGGTGAACACTGAAGCTTTCTTT. It translates to CASWERVNTEAFF.